This TCR beta chain is drawn from a study of shared clonotypes between healthy human individuals. Study-level findings and limits: Sorted-subset samples were not fully sequenced, rarefaction indicated. The sharing of around 5% of naive CD4 clonotypes was seen across a handful of donors. Larger estimated richness was generally seen in naive subsets than in memory subsets.

Using immunoSEQ multiplex PCR, the repertoire was profiled, and TCRdb retains in-frame clones only, with some absent. This sample yields about 1.5 million clones, of which 98% are seen a single time; roughly 0.45% belongs to the top ten. With regard to this clone: What it binds is unknown.

V was pared by 0 bases and J by 0 bases, with 9 bases between. The CDR3 is 15 amino acids. Germline assignment: CDR1 SGHNT and CDR2 YYREEE (reference sequence). The study drew its donors from healthy HIV-negative adults without recent acute infections or vaccinations. Input material: naive CD4+ T cells sorted from blood. The subset was: CD45RA+ positively selected. The gene calls are TRBV5-4 and TRBJ1-1; no clear D gene. The clonotype was recovered from a young man in good health. The CDR3: CASSLAPSMNTEAFF. The CDR3 coding sequence is TGTGCCAGCAGCTTGGCTCCATCTATGAACACTGAAGCTTTCTTT.